What follows are 7 T cell receptor beta chains derived from one specimen sequenced in a study of blood T cell repertoires in COVID-19. Method: immunoSEQ multiplex PCR; TCRdb's copy keeps in-frame clones and lacks some. The sample holds fewer than 300,000 clones; about nine tenths are singletons and the top ten take approximately 1.6%. Sequences were obtained from peripheral blood. These receptors were collected from a woman in her forties who had recovered from COVID-19.

The rearrangement links TRBV29-1 to TRBJ1-1, with 9 bases identical to TRBD1. Germline V gene lookup returns CDR1 SQVTM and CDR2 ANQGSEA. The CDR3 totals 15 residues. Trimming removed 3 bases from V and 3 bases from J; junction bases left unmatched: 8. The chain's CDR3 is CSVDRSGQGDTEAFF. The CDR3 bases are TGCAGCGTTGATAGGTCGGGACAGGGTGACACTGAAGCTTTCTTT. Full variable domain (outside the CDR3, taken from reference TRBV29-1 and TRBJ1-1): SAVISQKPSRDICQRGTSLTIQCQVDSQVTMMFWYRQQPGQSLTLIATANQGSEATYESGFVIDKFPISRPNLTFSTLTVSNMSPEDSSIYLCSVDRSGQGDTEAFFGQGTRLTVV.

The genes are TRBV3-1 (or the pseudogene TRBV3-2) and TRBJ2-3; 9 bases are a match to TRBD2. The junction had 22 bases not matched to a gene; V was cut back by 1 base and J by 2 bases. The germline V gene has CDR1 LGHDT and CDR2 YNNKEL (reference sequence). The CDR3 is made up of 22 amino acids. The CDR3 nucleotides are TGTGCCAGCAGCCAAGGTCCTAGATGGGGTTCGCCAGCGGGGGGCACCACAGATACGCAGTATTTT. Translated: CASSQGPRWGSPAGGTTDTQYF.

V and J are TRBV4-3 and TRBJ1-2; D is ambiguous. V dropped 1 base and J dropped 4 bases, with 16 bases sitting between them. CDR1 and CDR2 from the germline V gene are LGHNA and YSLEER. The CDR3 contains 16 residues. The CDR3 sequence is CASSQGAAAALYGYTF. The CDR3 DNA is TGCGCCAGCAGCCAAGGTGCCGCGGCGGCCCTCTATGGCTACACCTTC.

The genes are TRBV11-2 and TRBJ2-7; 10 bases line up with TRBD2. The junction had 13 bases not matched to a gene; V was cut back by 7 bases and J by 1 base. Looked up from germline, CDR1 is SGHAT and CDR2 is FQNNGV. This CDR3 is 17 amino acids long. The CDR3 nucleotides are TGTGCCAGCATCCCGGGGGGTAGCGGGGGGATTTCCTACGAGCAGTACTTC. Translating it yields CASIPGGSGGISYEQYF. Full variable domain (missing parts from reference TRBV11-2 and TRBJ2-7): EAGVAQSPRYKIIEKRQSVAFWCNPISGHATLYWYQQILGQGPKLLIQFQNNGVVDDSQLPKDRFSAERLKGVDSTLKIQPAKLEDSAVYLCASIPGGSGGISYEQYFGPGTRLTVT.

The chain employs TRBV30 and TRBJ1-3; TRBD1 matches at 7 bases. This CDR3 region has 15 residues. V lost 4 bases, J lost 1 base, and 7 bases stayed unmatched. Germline V gene lookup returns CDR1 GTSNPN and CDR2 SVGIG (reference sequence). The CDR3 here is CAWTQGQISGNTIYF. The CDR3 region has the DNA TGTGCCTGGACCCAGGGACAGATTTCTGGAAACACCATATATTTT.

The V gene is TRBV10-1, the J gene TRBJ2-1, with a possible D match to TRBD2 (5 bases). Trimming left V 4 bases short and J 11 bases short, with 12 bases between. The CDR3 length is 12 residues. Germline V lookup: CDR1 WNHNN, CDR2 SYGVQD (reference sequence). The CDR3 bases are TGCGCCAGCAGTGGTACGGGGTACAAGCAGTTCTTC. As protein: CASSGTGYKQFF.

DNA for the CDR3: TGTGCCAGCAGTGAAGTACACAGGGTTGACGAGCAGTACTTC. This codes for CASSEVHRVDEQYF. The chain recombines TRBV2 with TRBJ2-7, with D perhaps matching TRBD1 (6 bases). This CDR3 has 14 amino acids. V was shortened by 1 base and J by 5 bases, with 12 bases between the two germline ends. Germline V gene lookup returns CDR1 SNHLY and CDR2 FYNNEI.